This is a list of T cell receptor beta chains from one sample in a study of cytomegalovirus exposure and HLA in healthy donors. Produced via immunoSEQ multiplex PCR; TCRdb's table is partial and in-frame only. The sample comprises 50,000 or so clones, about four fifths of which are singletons, and 2% to 2.5% rests with the top ten. The material sequenced was PBMCs. These receptors all come from a boy under 18 in good health and CMV-seropositive. Each CDR3 is given with its conserved first and last residue. D genes are given only for firm matches. Rows give clone size only sometimes, using once, few, many, or a class for an expanded clone.

TRBD1 | few | TRBJ1-5 | TRBV5-1 | CASSLQGNQPQHF | TGCGCCAGCAGCCTACAGGGGAATCAGCCCCAGCATTTT
TRBD1 | . | TRBJ1-2 | TRBV5-1 | CASSPGTLQGARDYGYTF | TGCGCCAGCAGCCCCGGGACCTTACAGGGGGCAAGGGACTATGGCTACACCTTC
. | . | TRBJ1-1 | TRBV6-1 | CASSASPGAEAFF | TGTGCCAGCAGTGCCTCCCCGGGAGCTGAAGCTTTCTTT
. | . | TRBJ2-5 | TRBV4-2 | CASSPGVETQYF | TGTGCCAGCAGCCCAGGGGTAGAGACCCAGTACTTC
. | . | TRBJ1-1 | TRBV4-1 | CASSVGQLLNTEAFF | TGCGCCAGCAGCGTAGGACAGCTGCTGAACACTGAAGCTTTCTTT
. | . | TRBJ1-6 | TRBV9 | CASSETGFPPLHF | TGTGCCAGCAGCGAGACAGGTTTTCCACCCCTCCACTTT
. | . | TRBJ1-6 | TRBV15 | CATSPGRGKGNSPLHF | TGTGCCACCAGCCCCGGACGGGGGAAGGGTAATTCACCCCTCCACTTT
TRBD1 | . | TRBJ2-1 | TRBV29-1 | CSVRQGASRGEQFF | TGCAGCGTGAGACAGGGGGCCTCCCGGGGGGAGCAGTTCTTC
. | . | TRBJ1-1 | TRBV4-1 | CASSQGGRGSHTEAFF | TGCGCCAGCAGCCAAGGTGGGAGGGGGTCTCACACTGAAGCTTTCTTT
. | few | TRBJ2-3 | TRBV5-1 | CASRRALAISTDTQYF | TGCGCCAGCCGGCGGGCCCTAGCCATTAGCACAGATACGCAGTATTTT
TRBD1 | few | TRBJ2-1 | TRBV27 | CASSPRTGNEQFF | TGTGCCAGCAGTCCCAGGACAGGGAATGAGCAGTTCTTC
. | . | TRBJ1-1 | TRBV6-5 | CASSSQQVRTEAFF | TGTGCCAGCAGTTCCCAACAGGTTAGGACTGAAGCTTTCTTT
. | . | TRBJ2-3 | TRBV6-5 | CASSVLDRSDTQYF | TGTGCCAGCAGTGTACTAGACAGGTCAGATACGCAGTATTTT
. | few | TRBJ2-3 | TRBV7-9 | CASSLVAAPTDTQYF | TGTGCCAGCAGCTTAGTAGCGGCCCCCACAGATACGCAGTATTTT
. | few | TRBJ2-1 | TRBV6-1 | CASVAGTYNEQFF | TGTGCCAGCGTCGCGGGGACCTACAATGAGCAGTTCTTC
. | . | TRBJ2-5 | TRBV4-1 | CASSQIQGIGGTQYF | TGCGCCAGCAGCCAAATACAGGGTATCGGTGGGACCCAGTACTTC
. | once | TRBJ2-7 | TRBV6-1 | CASPGVTPYEQYF | TGTGCCAGCCCCGGGGTGACTCCCTACGAGCAGTACTTC
. | . | TRBJ2-5 | TRBV6-1 | CASSVFVGEAETQYF | TGTGCCAGCAGTGTCTTTGTGGGGGAGGCGGAGACCCAGTACTTC
TRBD1 | . | TRBJ1-2 | TRBV9 | CASSLISSRDREDGYTF | TGTGCCAGCAGCTTAATCTCATCCCGGGACAGGGAGGATGGCTACACCTTC
TRBD1 | . | TRBJ1-1 | TRBV7-9 | CASSAWTGDEAFF | TGTGCCAGCAGCGCCTGGACAGGGGATGAAGCTTTCTTT
. | . | TRBJ1-2 | TRBV5-1 | CASSGTGNYGYTF | TGCGCCAGCAGCGGCACAGGGAACTATGGCTACACCTTC
TRBD2 | . | TRBJ2-2 | TRBV6-5 | CASSNGLVLTGELFF | TGTGCCAGCAGCAACGGACTAGTCCTAACCGGGGAGCTGTTTTTT
. | . | TRBJ1-2 | TRBV4-1 | CASSHWGDDGYTF | TGCGCCAGCAGCCATTGGGGGGACGATGGCTACACCTTC
. | . | TRBJ2-7 | TRBV14 | CASSQVAEEKYEQYF | TGTGCCAGCAGCCAAGTGGCGGAGGAGAAATACGAGCAGTACTTC
. | . | TRBJ2-5 | TRBV7-9 | CASSLGPPGQRKETQYF | TGTGCCAGCAGCTTGGGACCTCCGGGACAACGTAAAGAGACCCAGTACTTC
. | . | TRBJ1-5 | TRBV5-4 | CATSADRGNQPQHF | TGTGCCACGTCGGCGGACCGGGGAAATCAGCCCCAGCATTTT
. | . | TRBJ1-1 | TRBV2 | CASVQTEAFF | TGTGCCAGCGTCCAAACTGAAGCTTTCTTT
TRBD2 | . | TRBJ2-1 | TRBV2 | CASSVPLWSGGYNEQFF | TGTGCCAGCAGTGTCCCCTTGTGGAGCGGGGGGTACAATGAGCAGTTCTTC
TRBD1 | . | TRBJ2-5 | TRBV2 | CASSVLQGQETQYF | TGTGCCAGCAGTGTCTTACAGGGGCAAGAGACCCAGTACTTC
. | once | TRBJ2-2 | TRBV4-1 | CASRGAGAGELFF | TGCGCCAGCAGGGGCGCGGGTGCCGGGGAGCTGTTTTTT
. | . | TRBJ1-2 | TRBV19 | CASSRGGLRYGYTF | TGTGCCAGTAGCCGGGGGGGGCTCCGCTATGGCTACACCTTC
. | . | TRBJ1-2 | TRBV25-1 | CASSPDSYGYTF | TGTGCCAGCAGCCCGGACAGCTATGGCTACACCTTC
. | . | TRBJ2-3 | TRBV5-4 | CASSLSGSDTQYF | TGTGCCAGCAGCTTGTCCGGGTCCGATACGCAGTATTTT
. | . | TRBJ1-2 | TRBV7-8 | CASSLQGGGYTF | TGTGCCAGCAGCCTCCAAGGGGGAGGCTACACCTTC
. | once | TRBJ1-3 | TRBV27 | CASGQEEGNTIYF | TGTGCCAGCGGACAAGAAGAGGGAAACACCATATATTTT
TRBD1 | . | TRBJ2-5 | TRBV2 | CASRDRGGRETQYF | TGTGCCAGCAGGGACAGGGGAGGAAGAGAGACCCAGTACTTC
. | . | TRBJ1-1 | TRBV4-1 | CASSLRGGDTEAFF | TGCGCCAGCAGCCTTAGGGGGGGTGACACTGAAGCTTTCTTT
. | . | TRBJ1-1 | TRBV29-1 | CSVEAPGVNTEAFF | TGCAGCGTTGAGGCACCGGGGGTCAACACTGAAGCTTTCTTT
TRBD1 | . | TRBJ2-5 | TRBV29-1 | CSEGGQGGETQYF | TGCAGCGAAGGCGGACAGGGTGGGGAGACCCAGTACTTC
. | . | TRBJ2-7 | TRBV21-1 | CASSKFFGEKQYF | TGTGCCAGCAGCAAATTCTTCGGAGAAAAGCAGTACTTC
TRBD2 | . | TRBJ2-3 | TRBV19 | CASSRAGPSTDTQYF | TGTGCCAGTAGCAGAGCGGGGCCTAGCACAGATACGCAGTATTTT
TRBD1 | . | TRBJ2-1 | TRBV29-1 | CTVGTGVLNEQFF | TGCACCGTAGGGACAGGGGTCCTCAATGAGCAGTTCTTC
TRBD1 | . | TRBJ1-4 | TRBV5-1 | CASSPYRGSNEKLFF | TGCGCCAGCAGCCCATACAGGGGATCTAATGAAAAACTGTTTTTT
. | once | TRBJ1-5 | TRBV4-1 | CASSQDPAENQPQHF | TGCGCCAGCAGCCAAGATCCGGCGGAGAATCAGCCCCAGCATTTT
. | . | TRBJ2-1 | TRBV11-3 | CASSLTPDEQFF | TGTGCCAGCAGCTTAACCCCGGATGAGCAGTTCTTC
. | . | TRBJ2-7 | TRBV5-1 | CASSFFSQGSEQYF | TGCGCCAGCAGCTTCTTCTCTCAGGGGTCCGAGCAGTACTTC
TRBD2 | . | TRBJ2-1 | TRBV5-1 | CASSEKRGNPYNEQFF | TGCGCCAGCAGCGAAAAGCGGGGGAACCCCTACAATGAGCAGTTCTTC
. | . | TRBJ2-1 | TRBV7-9 | CSSRPNYNEQFF | TGTTCCAGCAGACCTAATTACAATGAGCAGTTCTTC
TRBD2 | . | TRBJ2-7 | TRBV5-1 | CASSGWGGSYEQYF | TGCGCCAGCAGCGGTTGGGGGGGATCCTACGAGCAGTACTTC
TRBD1 | . | TRBJ1-6 | TRBV19 | CASSTTRGTGNSPLHF | TGTGCCAGTAGTACCACTCGGGGGACAGGGAATTCACCCCTCCACTTT
. | . | TRBJ1-4 | TRBV25-1 | CASSGDFYEKLFF | TGTGCCAGCAGTGGGGACTTTTATGAAAAACTGTTTTTT
. | . | TRBJ2-3 | TRBV6-5 | CASSYPGRADTQYF | TGTGCCAGCAGTTACCCGGGGAGAGCCGATACGCAGTATTTT
. | . | TRBJ2-5 | TRBV9 | CASSPGTPVETQYF | TGTGCCAGCAGCCCAGGGACTCCCGTGGAGACCCAGTACTTC
. | . | TRBJ2-1 | TRBV7-3 | CASSHGGGEAYNEQFF | TGTGCCAGCAGCCACGGTGGAGGGGAAGCCTACAATGAGCAGTTCTTC